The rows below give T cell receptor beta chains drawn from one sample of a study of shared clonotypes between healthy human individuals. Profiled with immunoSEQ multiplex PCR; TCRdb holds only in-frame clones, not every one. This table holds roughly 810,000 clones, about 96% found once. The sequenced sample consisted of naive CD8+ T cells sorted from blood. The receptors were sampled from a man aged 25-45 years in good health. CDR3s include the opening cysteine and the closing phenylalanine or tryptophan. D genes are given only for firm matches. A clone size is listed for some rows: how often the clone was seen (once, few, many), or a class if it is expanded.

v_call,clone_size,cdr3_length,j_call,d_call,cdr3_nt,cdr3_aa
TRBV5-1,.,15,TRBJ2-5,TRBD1,TGCGCCAGCAGCTTGGTCGGACAGGGGGTGGAGACCCAGTACTTC,CASSLVGQGVETQYF
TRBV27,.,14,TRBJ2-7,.,TGTGCCAGCAGTTTAAAGGGGGCGGGATACGAGCAGTACTTC,CASSLKGAGYEQYF
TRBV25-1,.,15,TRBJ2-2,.,TGTGCCAGCAGTGACACGACATGGCCGGGCGGGGAGCTGTTTTTT,CASSDTTWPGGELFF
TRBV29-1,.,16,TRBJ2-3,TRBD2,TGCAGCGTTGAAGGGCCTGGAGCGGGAGCCCCCGATACGCAGTATTTT,CSVEGPGAGAPDTQYF
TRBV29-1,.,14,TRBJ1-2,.,TGCAGCGTAGAGTGGGCGGACACGAACTATGGCTACACCTTC,CSVEWADTNYGYTF
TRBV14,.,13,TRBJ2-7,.,TGTGCCAGCAGCCCCCAGGAGGCCTACGAGCAGTACTTC,CASSPQEAYEQYF
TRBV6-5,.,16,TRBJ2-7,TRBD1,TGTGCCAGCAGTTACTCGAATTCGGGACAGACCTACGAGCAGTACTTC,CASSYSNSGQTYEQYF
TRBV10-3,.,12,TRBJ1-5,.,TGTGCCATCAGTGTCGGGAGTCAGCCCCAGCATTTT,CAISVGSQPQHF
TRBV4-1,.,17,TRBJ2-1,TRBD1,TGCGCCAGCAGCCAAGCCGCGGACAGGGGCCCCTACAATGAGCAGTTCTTC,CASSQAADRGPYNEQFF
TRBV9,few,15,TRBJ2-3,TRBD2,TGTGCCAGCAGCGTAGGGGGGAGGGCCATAGATACGCAGTATTTT,CASSVGGRAIDTQYF
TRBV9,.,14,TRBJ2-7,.,TGTGCCAGCAGCGTAGGAACAGGGACCTACGAGCAGTACTTC,CASSVGTGTYEQYF
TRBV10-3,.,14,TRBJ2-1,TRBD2,TGTGCCACCGAGGGTAGCGGGGGGATGAATGAGCAGTTCTTC,CATEGSGGMNEQFF
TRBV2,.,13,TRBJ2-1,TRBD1,TGTGCCAGCGGGGGGACAGGGGACAATGAGCAGTTCTTC,CASGGTGDNEQFF
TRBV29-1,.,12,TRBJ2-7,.,TGCAGCGTCAGGGGGGGCTCCTACGAGCAGTACTTC,CSVRGGSYEQYF
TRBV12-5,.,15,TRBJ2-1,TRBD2,TGTGCTAGTGGCTTCGGGACTAATCCCTGGGGTGAGCAGTTCTTC,CASGFGTNPWGEQFF
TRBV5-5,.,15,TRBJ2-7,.,TGTGCCAGCAGCCTCAACTTCGTCGGCTTCTACGAGCAGTACTTC,CASSLNFVGFYEQYF
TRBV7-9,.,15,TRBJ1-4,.,TGTGCCAGCAGCTTAGCGCGCCAGGGTATGGAAAAACTGTTTTTT,CASSLARQGMEKLFF
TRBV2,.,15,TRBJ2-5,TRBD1,TGTGCCAGCACCCAACCGGGACAGGGGGGGGAGACCCAGTACTTC,CASTQPGQGGETQYF
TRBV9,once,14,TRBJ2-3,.,TGTGCCAGCGGCACCGCGGTTCGGACAGATACGCAGTATTTT,CASGTAVRTDTQYF
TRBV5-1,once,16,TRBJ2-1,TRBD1,TGCGCCAGCAGCTTGGGCCAGACAGGGTTTGGCAATGAGCAGTTCTTC,CASSLGQTGFGNEQFF
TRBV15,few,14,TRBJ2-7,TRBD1,TGTGCCACCAGCAGTTACAGGGGGATCTACGAGCAGTACTTC,CATSSYRGIYEQYF
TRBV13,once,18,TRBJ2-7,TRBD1,TGTGCCAGCAGCTGGACAGGGAATCCCGATGTAAGGACCTACGAGCAGTACTTC,CASSWTGNPDVRTYEQYF
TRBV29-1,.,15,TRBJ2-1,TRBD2,TGCAGCGCCAACCCCTCTAGCGGCTCCTACAATGAGCAGTTCTTC,CSANPSSGSYNEQFF
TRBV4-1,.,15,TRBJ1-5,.,TGCGCCAGCAGCCCGGAACAGGATAGCAATCAGCCCCAGCATTTT,CASSPEQDSNQPQHF
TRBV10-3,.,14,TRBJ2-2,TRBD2,TGTGCCATCAGTGACGGGGGGGCTGACGGGGAGCTGTTTTTT,CAISDGGADGELFF
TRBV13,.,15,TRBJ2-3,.,TGTGCCAGCAGCTTAGAGGTCTCCTCAACAGATACGCAGTATTTT,CASSLEVSSTDTQYF
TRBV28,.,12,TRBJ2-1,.,TGTGCCAGCAGTACCGAGGACGATGAGCAGTTCTTC,CASSTEDDEQFF
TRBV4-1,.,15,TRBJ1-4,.,TGCGCCAGCAGCCTGGGTCTAGCAACTAATGAAAAACTGTTTTTT,CASSLGLATNEKLFF
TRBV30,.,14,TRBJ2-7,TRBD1,TGTGCCTGCGGGATAACGGACAGGGGGCGGGAGCAGTACTTC,CACGITDRGREQYF
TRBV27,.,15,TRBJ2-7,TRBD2,TGTGCCAGCAGCAGAAGCGGGAGTGGCTTCTACGAGCAGTACTTC,CASSRSGSGFYEQYF
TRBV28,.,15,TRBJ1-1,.,TGTGCCAGCAGTGGACTTCAAAACGAGGACACTGAAGCTTTCTTT,CASSGLQNEDTEAFF
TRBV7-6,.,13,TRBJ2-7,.,TGTGCCAGCAGCTCAGAAATAACCTACGAGCAGTACTTC,CASSSEITYEQYF
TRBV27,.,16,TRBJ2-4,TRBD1,TGTGCCAGCAGTTTAGGGCAGGGGGCAGACAAAAACATTCAGTACTTC,CASSLGQGADKNIQYF
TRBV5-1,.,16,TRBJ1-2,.,TGCGCCAGCACCTCGGGGGACGGGCCAAGCCCAATTGGCTACACCTTC,CASTSGDGPSPIGYTF
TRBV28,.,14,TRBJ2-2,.,TGTGCCAGCAGGGATACAGGTTTAACCGGGGAGCTGTTTTTT,CASRDTGLTGELFF
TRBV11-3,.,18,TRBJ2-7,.,TGTGCCAGACCAGCGACGGAGACATCTCCTAACCCTTCCTACGAGCAGTACTTC,CARPATETSPNPSYEQYF
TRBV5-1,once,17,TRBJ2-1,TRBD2,TGCGCCAGCAGCTTGGTTCCCCGGACTAGCGGGGGCAATGAGCAGTTCTTC,CASSLVPRTSGGNEQFF
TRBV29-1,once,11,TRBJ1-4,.,TGCAGCGTTTCGCGGGGTGAAAAACTGTTTTTT,CSVSRGEKLFF
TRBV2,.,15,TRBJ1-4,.,TGTGCCAGCAGTGAAGAGGGCAGGGCGAATGAAAAACTGTTTTTT,CASSEEGRANEKLFF
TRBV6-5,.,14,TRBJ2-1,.,TGTGCCAGCAGCGAAGCTAGGTTTTACAATGAGCAGTTCTTC,CASSEARFYNEQFF
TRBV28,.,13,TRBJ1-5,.,TGTGCCAGCAGCCCAGAGTTCAATCAGCCCCAGCATTTT,CASSPEFNQPQHF
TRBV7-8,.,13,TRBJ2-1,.,TGTGCCAGCAAAAGCTACCTATACAATGAGCAGTTCTTC,CASKSYLYNEQFF
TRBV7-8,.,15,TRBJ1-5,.,TGTGCCAGCAGCGAGGGGGATTATAGCAATCAGCCCCAGCATTTT,CASSEGDYSNQPQHF
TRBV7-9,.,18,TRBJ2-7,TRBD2,TGTGCCAGCAGCTTAGTTGTTAGCGGGAGGGTGCCTTACTACGAGCAGTACTTC,CASSLVVSGRVPYYEQYF
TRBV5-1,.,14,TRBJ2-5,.,TGCGCCAGCAGCCAGGACAGCTCCCAAGAGACCCAGTACTTC,CASSQDSSQETQYF
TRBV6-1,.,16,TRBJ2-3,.,TGTGCCAGCAGTGATCGAGGGACCCTCCACTCAGATACGCAGTATTTT,CASSDRGTLHSDTQYF
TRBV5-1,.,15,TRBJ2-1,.,TGCGCCAGCAGCTCAGGGGATAGCTCCTACAATGAGCAGTTCTTC,CASSSGDSSYNEQFF
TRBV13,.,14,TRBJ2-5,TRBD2,TGTGCCAGCAGCTCGTCGACTAGCTGGGAGACCCAGTACTTC,CASSSSTSWETQYF
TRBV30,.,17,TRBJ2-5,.,TGTGCCTGGAGTCGCCCCTTCTCAGACTTGGCTCAAGAGACCCAGTACTTC,CAWSRPFSDLAQETQYF
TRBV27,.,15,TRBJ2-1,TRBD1,TGTGCCAGCAGTCCTCGGACAGGAATGTGGGATGAGCAGTTCTTC,CASSPRTGMWDEQFF
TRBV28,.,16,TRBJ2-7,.,TGTGCCAGCAGTTGGGGAGACAGGCCGGCCTCCTACGAGCAGTACTTC,CASSWGDRPASYEQYF
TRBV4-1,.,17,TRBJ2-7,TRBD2,TGCGCCAGCAGCCAAGAGGGGAGTATAGCGGGAGACTACGAGCAGTACTTC,CASSQEGSIAGDYEQYF
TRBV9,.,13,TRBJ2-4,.,TGTGCCAGCAGCGTGACAGGCGGACACATTCAGTACTTC,CASSVTGGHIQYF
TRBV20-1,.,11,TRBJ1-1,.,TGCAGTGCTAGTGCGGGAGGTGAAGCTTTCTTT,CSASAGGEAFF
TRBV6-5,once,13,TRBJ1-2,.,TGTGCCACCCTGACCGCTCTCAACTATGGCTACACCTTC,CATLTALNYGYTF
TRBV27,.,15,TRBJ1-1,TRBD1,TGTGCCAGCAGTTTAGGGACAGGGACGAACACTGAAGCTTTCTTT,CASSLGTGTNTEAFF
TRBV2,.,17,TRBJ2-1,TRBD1,TGTGCCAGCAGTGAACGAGGGATTGGAGGACAGGCCACCGAGCAGTTCTTC,CASSERGIGGQATEQFF
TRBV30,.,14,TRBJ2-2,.,TGTGCCTGGAGACCGGGACTTACCACCGGGGAGCTGTTTTTT,CAWRPGLTTGELFF
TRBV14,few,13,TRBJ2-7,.,TGTGCCAGCAGCGGGGGGCTAGCCTACGAGCAGTACTTC,CASSGGLAYEQYF